Below are 17 T cell receptor beta chains sequenced from a single sample in a study of cytomegalovirus exposure and HLA in healthy donors. 13 Jbeta primers and 60 Vbeta primers were used for the PCR. Some clones are missing from TCRdb's copy, which holds only in-frame ones; the method was immunoSEQ multiplex PCR. Of fewer than 130,000 clones in the sample, about 80% are singletons; the top ten hold 13%. Sequenced input: PBMCs. The receptor source for this set is a man between 25 and 39 years old in good health and CMV-seropositive.

In its sample, this clone was seen a few times. The chain recombines TRBV27 with TRBJ1-5; perhaps TRBD1 as D (5 bases). V was clipped by 6 bases and J by 6 bases, with 18 bases between them. The CDR3 contains 15 residues. Germline CDR1 and CDR2: MNHEY and SMNVEV (reference sequence). The CDR3 DNA is TGTGCCAGCAGCTCCTTCGGGGGGGAGGGTCAGCCCCAGCATTTT. This sequence encodes CASSSFGGEGQPQHF.

The chain carries TRBV5-5 and TRBJ1-1; D is ambiguous. The CDR3 covers 13 residues. From germline, CDR1 is SGHKS and CDR2 YYEKEE (reference sequence). Deletions cut 3 bases from V and 2 bases from J, with 8 bases between. The CDR3 DNA follows: TGTGCCAGCAGCTCCTTTATAAACACTGAAGCTTTCTTT. This sequence encodes CASSSFINTEAFF.

The chain uses TRBV11-2 and TRBJ2-5; 9 bases fit TRBD1. After removal of 4 bases from V and 6 bases from J, the junction contained 9 bases not matched to a gene. This CDR3 comprises 15 residues. The germline V gene encodes CDR1 SGHAT and CDR2 FQNNGV. The CDR3 loop reads CASSSSDRGEKTQYF. CDR3 nucleotide sequence: TGTGCCAGCAGCTCCTCGGACAGGGGTGAGAAGACCCAGTACTTC. The entire variable domain, with the rest obtained from reference TRBV11-2 and TRBJ2-5, is as follows: EAGVAQSPRYKIIEKRQSVAFWCNPISGHATLYWYQQILGQGPKLLIQFQNNGVVDDSQLPKDRFSAERLKGVDSTLKIQPAKLEDSAVYLCASSSSDRGEKTQYFGPGTRLLVL.

V and J are TRBV7-2 and TRBJ1-6, with TRBD1 matching over 9 bases. There are 14 residues in the CDR3. The ends lost 8 bases at V and 7 bases at J; junction bases unmatched: 6. Germline V CDR1 and CDR2: SGHTA, FQGNSA. The CDR3 DNA is TGTGCCAGCGAAGTTGGGACAGGGAATTCACCCCTCCACTTT. Residues: CASEVGTGNSPLHF.

The V call is TRBV5-1, the J call TRBJ2-1; perhaps TRBD1 as D (6 bases). Between the trimmed V and J ends, which lost 4 bases and 5 bases, there was a span of 13 bases. Germline V gene sequence: CDR1 SGHRS, CDR2 YFSETQ. The length of the CDR3 is 14 residues. CDR3 region: CASSLSAGDNEQFF. As DNA, the CDR3 is TGCGCCAGCAGCCTCTCGGCAGGGGACAATGAGCAGTTCTTC.

There are a few counts of this clone. CDR3 amino acids: CASSQVDTSGNTIYF. The CDR3 DNA is TGCGCCAGCAGCCAAGTGGACACCTCTGGAAACACCATATATTTT. The rearrangement uses TRBV4-1 and TRBJ1-3; D is perhaps TRBD1 (5 bases). Germline-derived CDR1 and CDR2 are MGHRA and YSYEKL. CDR3 size: 15 residues. V lost 1 base to trimming and J lost 0 bases, with 7 bases between them.

This chain connects TRBV11-2 to TRBJ2-3; 16 bases line up with TRBD2. Germline values: CDR1 SGHAT, CDR2 FQNNGV. Unmatched junction bases numbered 7, after V lost 0 bases and J lost 4 bases. The CDR3 extends over 19 amino acids. CDR3 nucleotide sequence: TGTGCCAGCAGCTTAGAGAGGGGACTAGCGGGGGGGCAATCAGATACGCAGTATTTT. This gives the protein CASSLERGLAGGQSDTQYF.

V is TRBV11-3 and J is TRBJ2-5, with 9 bases matching TRBD1. The CDR3 has 13 residues. Trimming cost V 6 bases and J 5 bases; bases outside gene matches: 4. Germline CDR1 and CDR2: SGHNT and YENEEA. CDR3 DNA sequence: TGTGCCAGCAGTAAACAGGGGGCGGAGACCCAGTACTTC. Protein product: CASSKQGAETQYF.

The CDR3 DNA is TGCGCCAGCAGCCAAGGAAGAGCTAGCGGGGGGACAGATACGCAGTATTTT. This codes for CASSQGRASGGTDTQYF. The chain uses TRBV4-3 and TRBJ2-3; 11 nucleotides line up with TRBD2. Per the germline V gene, CDR1 is LGHNA and CDR2 is YSLEER. The CDR3 extends over 17 amino acids. Trimming cost V 1 base and J 3 bases; bases outside gene matches: 6.

The DNA of the CDR3 is TGTGCCAGTAGTTTGGACATCTCCCAAGATCAGCCCCAGCATTTT. Its protein is CASSLDISQDQPQHF. The chain carries TRBV19 and TRBJ1-5, with a tentative D call TRBD1 (5 bases). The CDR3 sequence is 15 residues long. The germline V gene encodes CDR1 LNHDA and CDR2 SQIVND (reference sequence). Trimming cost V 5 bases and J 5 bases, with 16 bases left between them.

The CDR3 reads CASSSTGGKTYEQYF. CDR3 coding DNA: TGTGCCAGCAGCTCGACAGGGGGCAAGACCTACGAGCAGTACTTC. V is TRBV7-9 and J is TRBJ2-7, with 10 bases identical to TRBD1. From germline, CDR1 is SEHNR and CDR2 FQNEAQ (reference sequence). V was pared by 4 bases and J by 2 bases, with 5 bases of the junction left unmatched. CDR3 length: 15 amino acids. Full variable domain (remainder filled in from reference TRBV7-9 and TRBJ2-7): DTGVSQNPRHKITKRGQNVTFRCDPISEHNRLYWYRQTLGQGPEFLTYFQNEAQLEKSRLLSDRFSAERPKGSFSTLEIQRTEQGDSAMYLCASSSTGGKTYEQYFGPGTRLTVT.

The V gene is TRBV11-2, the J gene TRBJ1-1; 12 positions match TRBD1. The length of the CDR3 is 16 residues. The germline gives CDR1 SGHAT, CDR2 FQNNGV. V gave up 7 bases and J gave up 8 bases; unmatched junction bases: 14. As DNA, the CDR3 is TGTGCCAGCACTCGGAAGGCGGGACAGGGGGCGCGGGAAGCTTTCTTT. Amino acids: CASTRKAGQGAREAFF.

This sequence joins TRBV5-1 and TRBJ1-2; 10 positions match TRBD1. Germline V gene data show CDR1 as SGHRS and CDR2 as YFSETQ. The CDR3 consists of 14 residues. The V gene end was trimmed by 0 bases and the J gene end by 6 bases; junction bases not matched to a gene: 2. The CDR3 DNA follows: TGCGCCAGCAGCTTGGGGGACAGGGGCCATGGCTACACCTTC. Its translation is CASSLGDRGHGYTF.

This clone was seen a single time. The chain carries TRBV27 and TRBJ1-1; D not certain. V was clipped by 4 bases and J by 4 bases, with 10 bases between them. Per germline, CDR1 MNHEY and CDR2 SMNVEV (reference sequence). This CDR3 has 13 amino acids. The CDR3, as DNA: TGTGCCAGCAGTTGGGCCGGGAGCACTGAAGCTTTCTTT. It is translated as CASSWAGSTEAFF.

V and J are TRBV2 and TRBJ2-7; TRBD1 agrees at 10 bases. V lost 7 bases and J lost 2; bases outside the gene matches: 8. Germline V gene sequence: CDR1 SNHLY, CDR2 FYNNEI. The CDR3 runs to 15 residues. CDR3 in amino acids: CASISGTGVPYEQYF. The DNA of the CDR3 is TGTGCCAGCATCTCGGGGACAGGGGTTCCCTACGAGCAGTACTTC.

The V call is TRBV4-3, the J call TRBJ2-5; 7 nucleotides agree with TRBD2. Trimming removed 5 bases from V and 6 bases from J; junction bases left unmatched: 12. Germline V CDR1 and CDR2: LGHNA, YSLEER. The CDR3 is 15 amino acids. The CDR3 loop is CASSAVAGPKKTQYF. The CDR3, as DNA: TGCGCCAGCAGCGCGGTAGCGGGCCCTAAAAAGACCCAGTACTTC.

The chain couples TRBV7-2 to TRBJ1-2; weak D call: TRBD1 (6 bases). The length of the CDR3 is 13 residues. Between the trimmed V and J ends, which lost 3 bases and 8 bases, there was a span of 13 bases. Looked up from germline, CDR1 is SGHTA and CDR2 is FQGNSA. For the CDR3, the DNA is TGTGCCAGCAGCTTCGTGGGGACACGGGGCTACACCTTC. Its protein is CASSFVGTRGYTF.